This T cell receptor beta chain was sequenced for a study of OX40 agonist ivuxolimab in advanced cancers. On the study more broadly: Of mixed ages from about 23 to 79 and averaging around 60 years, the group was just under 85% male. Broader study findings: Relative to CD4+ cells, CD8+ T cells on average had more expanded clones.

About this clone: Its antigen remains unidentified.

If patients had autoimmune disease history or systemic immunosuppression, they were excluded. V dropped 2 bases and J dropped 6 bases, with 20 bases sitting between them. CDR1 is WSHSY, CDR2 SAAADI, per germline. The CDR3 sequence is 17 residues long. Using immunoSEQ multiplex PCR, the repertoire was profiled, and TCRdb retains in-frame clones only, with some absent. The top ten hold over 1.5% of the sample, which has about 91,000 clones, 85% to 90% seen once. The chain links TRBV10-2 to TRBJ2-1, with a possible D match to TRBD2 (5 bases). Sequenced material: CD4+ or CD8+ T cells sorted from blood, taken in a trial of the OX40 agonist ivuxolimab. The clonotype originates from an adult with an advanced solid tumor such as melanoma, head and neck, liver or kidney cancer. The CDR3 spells CASSERTGISRGNEQFF. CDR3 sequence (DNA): TGCGCCAGCAGTGAGCGGACCGGGATCTCTAGAGGCAATGAGCAGTTCTTC.